These T cell receptor beta chains were read from a single sample in a study of blood T cell repertoires in COVID-19. Assay used: immunoSEQ multiplex PCR; TCRdb lists only in-frame clones, some missing. The sample contains fewer than 350,000 clones, 86% of which appear only once. Sequenced: peripheral blood. Receptors originate from a woman aged 30 to 39 who had recovered from COVID-19. The CDR3 runs from the conserved cysteine through the conserved F or W. D genes are given only for firm matches. Only some rows state a clone size, as once, few, many or a class for expanded clones.

19	TRBD1	TRBJ2-6	TRBV12-5	NA	TGTGCTAGTGGTTTGGAAGGGGACAGGACCATCTCTGGGGCCAACGTCCTGACTTTC	CASGLEGDRTISGANVLTF
14	NA	TRBJ2-1	TRBV2	NA	TGTGCCAGCAGTGGCTTACTAGGACTCGATGAGCAGTTCTTC	CASSGLLGLDEQFF
13	NA	TRBJ1-1	TRBV19	NA	TGTGCCAGTAGGCAACAGGGGAACACTGAAGCTTTCTTT	CASRQQGNTEAFF
15	NA	TRBJ2-2	TRBV6-5	few	TGTGCCAGCAGTTCTACAGCGGGGAACACCGGGGAGCTGTTTTTT	CASSSTAGNTGELFF
17	NA	TRBJ1-4	TRBV27	NA	TGTGCCAGCAGTTTATTTCCTGGGGGCAGCTCTAATGAAAAACTGTTTTTT	CASSLFPGGSSNEKLFF
16	TRBD1	TRBJ2-2	TRBV27	NA	TGTGCCAGCAGTTTATGGCAGGGGGCGGGCACCGGGGAGCTGTTTTTT	CASSLWQGAGTGELFF
14	NA	TRBJ2-2	TRBV5-1	NA	TGCGCCAGCAGCTTGGCCCTTAACACCGGGGAGCTGTTTTTT	CASSLALNTGELFF
14	NA	TRBJ1-5	TRBV6-5	NA	TGTGCCAGCCGGGACACTAATAGCAATCAGCCCCAGCATTTT	CASRDTNSNQPQHF
13	NA	TRBJ2-1	TRBV18	NA	TGTGCCAGCTCACCTTTCGGGGTTGATGAGCAGTTCTTC	CASSPFGVDEQFF
14	TRBD2	TRBJ2-7	TRBV28	NA	TGTGCCAGCAGTTTACTAGCGGGAGTCTACGAGCAGTACTTC	CASSLLAGVYEQYF
13	TRBD1	TRBJ2-4	TRBV19	NA	TGTGCCAGCAGAGGACAGGGGGAAAACATTCAGTACTTC	CASRGQGENIQYF
17	TRBD1	TRBJ2-5	TRBV7-2	NA	TGTGCCAGCAGCTTAGTTTTGGACAGGGGGCAAAGGGAGACCCAGTACTTC	CASSLVLDRGQRETQYF